In this sample, the clone carrying this T cell receptor beta chain turned up many times. Its antigen is currently unknown. The data were obtained in a study of Graves' ophthalmopathy and Graves' hyperthyroidism. Points from the study as a whole: Clonotypes were expanded in thyroid at above 0.001 frequency, and most also appeared in blood. Built on 13 signatures, a model told ophthalmopathy apart from stable hyperthyroidism with about 85% sensitivity and 80% to 82% specificity.

The ends were cut back, 3 bases at V and 3 bases at J, with 11 bases in the middle. Germline V gene lookup returns CDR1 LNHDA and CDR2 SQIVND (reference sequence). This CDR3 contains 14 residues. The authors amplified TCR beta CDR3 regions, and they did so from RNA transcripts for repertoire sequencing. First-round RT-PCR used HTBI primers; second-round multiplex PCR followed. Via MiXCR, TCRdb re-called the multiplex PCR reads, giving one row per CDR3 protein. Among 300,000 to 450,000 distinct CDR3 sequences, about a sixth were seen once, and the ten largest hold 2.4%. The TCR originated in an adult woman with stable Graves' hyperthyroidism. Sequencing was carried out using peripheral blood. The rearrangement joins TRBV19 to TRBJ1-1, with D unclear. CDR3: CASSIGVKDTEAFF. In nucleotides, the CDR3 is TGTGCCAGTAGTATCGGGGTAAAGGACACTGAAGCTTTCTTT.